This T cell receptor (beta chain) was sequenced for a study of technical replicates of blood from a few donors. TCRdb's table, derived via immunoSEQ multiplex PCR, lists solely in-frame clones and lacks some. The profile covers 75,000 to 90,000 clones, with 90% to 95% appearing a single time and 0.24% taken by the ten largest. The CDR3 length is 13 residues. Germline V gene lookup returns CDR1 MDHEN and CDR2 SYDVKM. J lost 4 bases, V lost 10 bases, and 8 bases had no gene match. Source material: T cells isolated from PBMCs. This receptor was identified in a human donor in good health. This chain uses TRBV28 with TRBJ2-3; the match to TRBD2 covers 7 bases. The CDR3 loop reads CATGGGGSDTQYF. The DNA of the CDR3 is TGTGCCACGGGAGGTGGGGGGTCAGATACGCAGTATTTT.